The 5 T cell receptor beta chains presented below share a single source sample, sequenced in a study of cytotoxic CD8 clonotypes in ibrutinib-treated CLL. The data were produced by immunoSEQ multiplex PCR, yet TCRdb's version contains in-frame clones alone and is incomplete. The sample has fewer than 100,000 clones, roughly 77% seen once. The input for sequencing was PBMCs, taken after 12 months of ibrutinib treatment. The receptors come from a human donor with chronic lymphocytic leukemia.

This rearrangement joins TRBV19 to TRBJ2-7, with 10 bases fitting TRBD1. Germline V gene data show CDR1 as LNHDA and CDR2 as SQIVND (reference sequence). V dropped 4 bases and J dropped 3; count of bases not matched to a gene: 6. CDR3 length equals 15 residues. The CDR3 reads CASSRPGQGIYEQYF. For the CDR3, the DNA is TGTGCCAGTAGTAGACCGGGACAGGGGATCTACGAGCAGTACTTC.

The chain joins TRBV11-3 to TRBJ2-5; D may be TRBD2 (5 bases). This CDR3 is built from 15 residues. Germline loops: CDR1 SGHNT, CDR2 YENEEA. With 5 bases removed from V and 1 base from J, the gap between germline ends came to 14 bases. The CDR3 is CASSRGSDVQETQYF. The CDR3 DNA is TGTGCCAGCAGCCGAGGGTCCGATGTCCAAGAGACCCAGTACTTC.

The CDR3 nucleotides are TGTGCCAGCAATTGGAGGGGGGGCGTCACTGAAGCTTTCTTT. Translating it yields CASNWRGGVTEAFF. This chain uses TRBV6-6 with TRBJ1-1; D may be TRBD1 (6 bases). V lost 7 bases and J 4 bases, leaving 16 bases between the germline ends. The germline CDR1 and CDR2 sequences are MNHNY and SVGAGI (reference sequence). This CDR3 contains 14 residues.

V usage is TRBV6-1 and J usage is TRBJ1-1; TRBD1 matches 7 bases. Trimming took 8 bases from V and 6 from J; bases not matched to a gene: 12. Germline CDR1 MNHNS, CDR2 SASEGT. The CDR3 has 14 amino acids. The CDR3 here is CASGGRGRPAEAFF. The DNA for the CDR3 is TGTGCCAGCGGGGGGAGGGGGCGGCCGGCTGAAGCTTTCTTT.

This clone was seen more than once but under ten times. This chain links TRBV11-1 with TRBJ2-3; D possibly corresponds to TRBD1 (5 bases). Per germline, CDR1 SGHAT and CDR2 FQDESV (reference sequence). The CDR3 has 18 amino acids. Trimming stripped 1 base from V and 1 base from J, with 18 bases between. CDR3 nucleotides: TGTGCCAGCAGCTTAGGCAGAACGCACAAGGGGCGCACAGATACGCAGTATTTT. Protein: CASSLGRTHKGRTDTQYF.